A selection of T cell receptor beta chains follows, all from one sample in a study of regulatory T cells in long-lasting Graves disease. MiXCR, applied by TCRdb to the multiplex PCR reads, yields one record per CDR3 protein. The sample includes hundreds of thousands of distinct CDR3 sequences, 16% of them seen just once. The same specimen was also included in a second study, on T cells in Graves' hyperthyroidism and ophthalmopathy.

This sample comprised peripheral blood mononuclear cells (PBMCs), obtained at new diagnosis, from a patient treated with antithyroid drugs. Receptors originate from a woman in her 30s with Graves disease. The CDR3 runs from the conserved cysteine through the conserved F or W. The order of the fields is D gene, clone size, V gene, CDR3 length, J gene, CDR3 DNA, CDR3 protein. The D gene is left open where the match is weak. Clone sizes are given selectively: once, few, many, or a class where the clone is expanded.

d_gene: .; abundance: many; v_gene: TRBV12-3/TRBV12-4; len: 15; j_gene: TRBJ1-5; CDR3nt: TGTGCCAGCAGTTTAGCAGGGACACCAGATCAGCCCCAGCATTTT; CDR3aa: CASSLAGTPDQPQHF
d_gene: .; abundance: few; v_gene: TRBV11-1; len: 15; j_gene: TRBJ1-5; CDR3nt: TGTGCCAGCAGCCAAGTGGACAATAGCAATCAGCCCCAGCATTTT; CDR3aa: CASSQVDNSNQPQHF
d_gene: TRBD2; abundance: .; v_gene: TRBV7-9; len: 15; j_gene: TRBJ2-1; CDR3nt: TGTGCCAGCAAGGTTGCGGGAGGCCCCTACAATGAGCAGTTCTTC; CDR3aa: CASKVAGGPYNEQFF
d_gene: .; abundance: many; v_gene: TRBV6-1; len: 12; j_gene: TRBJ1-1; CDR3nt: TGTGCCAGCCTGGGTTTCGGCTCTGAAGCTTTCTTT; CDR3aa: CASLGFGSEAFF
d_gene: TRBD1; abundance: few; v_gene: TRBV28; len: 14; j_gene: TRBJ1-6; CDR3nt: TGTGCCAGCAGTTTAGGTTGGCAGGGGGCTCCCCTCCACTTT; CDR3aa: CASSLGWQGAPLHF
d_gene: .; abundance: many; v_gene: TRBV6-1; len: 15; j_gene: TRBJ2-7; CDR3nt: TGTGCCAGCACTATTAAGATTGGGGCTTTCTACGAGCAGTACTTC; CDR3aa: CASTIKIGAFYEQYF
d_gene: .; abundance: many; v_gene: TRBV12-3/TRBV12-4; len: 16; j_gene: TRBJ1-2; CDR3nt: TGTGCCAGCAGCCTAAGGGGGTCTACAACTAACTATGGCTACACCTTC; CDR3aa: CASSLRGSTTNYGYTF
d_gene: .; abundance: .; v_gene: TRBV11-2; len: 14; j_gene: TRBJ2-1; CDR3nt: TGTGCCAGCACCCAAGGGCAGGGGTGGAATGAGCAGTTCTTC; CDR3aa: CASTQGQGWNEQFF
d_gene: .; abundance: .; v_gene: TRBV20-1; len: 14; j_gene: TRBJ2-7; CDR3nt: TGCAGTGCTAGAGAGGATCGAAAGTCAGACGAGCGGTACTTC; CDR3aa: CSAREDRKSDERYF
d_gene: TRBD2; abundance: few; v_gene: TRBV11-2; len: 19; j_gene: TRBJ2-2; CDR3nt: TGTGCCAGCAGCAGCCCGACTAGCGGGGTACGAGCGAACACCGGGGAGCTGTTTTTT; CDR3aa: CASSSPTSGVRANTGELFF
d_gene: TRBD1; abundance: few; v_gene: TRBV3-1; len: 14; j_gene: TRBJ1-2; CDR3nt: TGTGCCAGCAGCGCCCGGACAGGGGGAAATGGCTACACCTTC; CDR3aa: CASSARTGGNGYTF
d_gene: .; abundance: few; v_gene: TRBV15; len: 13; j_gene: TRBJ2-4; CDR3nt: TGTGCCACCAGCATTGAGTTTTCTACCATTCAGTACTTC; CDR3aa: CATSIEFSTIQYF
d_gene: TRBD1; abundance: .; v_gene: TRBV24-1; len: 24; j_gene: TRBJ2-1; CDR3nt: TGTGCCACCAGTGACCGATCCGGGACAGGGGGCACCCCGGGACGTCTACAAACCTACAATGAGCAGTTCTTC; CDR3aa: CATSDRSGTGGTPGRLQTYNEQFF
d_gene: .; abundance: .; v_gene: TRBV29-1; len: 11; j_gene: TRBJ1-2; CDR3nt: TGCAGCGCCGAGGGCAGATATGGCTACACCTTC; CDR3aa: CSAEGRYGYTF
d_gene: .; abundance: .; v_gene: TRBV15; len: 15; j_gene: TRBJ1-3; CDR3nt: TGTGCCACCAGCAGAGACCCAAGGGAGGAAAACACCATATATTTT; CDR3aa: CATSRDPREENTIYF
d_gene: .; abundance: .; v_gene: TRBV7-9; len: 14; j_gene: TRBJ2-7; CDR3nt: TGTGCCAGCAGCTTAGCGGCGGGGTACGACGAGCAGTACTTC; CDR3aa: CASSLAAGYDEQYF
d_gene: .; abundance: many; v_gene: TRBV2; len: 13; j_gene: TRBJ1-2; CDR3nt: TGTGCCAGCAGTGTCGAGGGTCTGGGTGGCTACACCTTC; CDR3aa: CASSVEGLGGYTF
d_gene: TRBD2; abundance: .; v_gene: TRBV7-2; len: 16; j_gene: TRBJ2-7; CDR3nt: TGTGCCAGCAGTTTTTGGACTAGCGGAGGTCCCTACAAGCAGTACTTC; CDR3aa: CASSFWTSGGPYKQYF
d_gene: .; abundance: many; v_gene: TRBV28; len: 14; j_gene: TRBJ1-6; CDR3nt: TGTGCCAGCAGACGACCGGCACCTCCATCACCCCTCCACTTT; CDR3aa: CASRRPAPPSPLHF
d_gene: .; abundance: many; v_gene: TRBV5-1; len: 17; j_gene: TRBJ1-1; CDR3nt: TGCGCCAGCAGCTTGGCGGGCGGCGGAGGGGCGGGCACTGAAGCTTTCTTT; CDR3aa: CASSLAGGGGAGTEAFF
d_gene: TRBD1; abundance: many; v_gene: TRBV18; len: 13; j_gene: TRBJ2-7; CDR3nt: TGTGCCAGCTCATCTACACAGGGGTCCGAGCAGTACTTC; CDR3aa: CASSSTQGSEQYF
d_gene: .; abundance: .; v_gene: TRBV19; len: 13; j_gene: TRBJ1-6; CDR3nt: TGTGCCAGTAGTAGTATCGAATGGGACCTGCTCCACTTT; CDR3aa: CASSSIEWDLLHF
d_gene: .; abundance: many; v_gene: TRBV5-1; len: 14; j_gene: TRBJ1-4; CDR3nt: TGCGCCAGCAGCTCCGGGACGCAGAATGAAAAACTGTTTTTT; CDR3aa: CASSSGTQNEKLFF
d_gene: TRBD2; abundance: many; v_gene: TRBV20-1; len: 14; j_gene: TRBJ2-3; CDR3nt: TGCAGTGCTAGAGTTGCGGGAGGAGCAGATACGCAGTATTTT; CDR3aa: CSARVAGGADTQYF
d_gene: TRBD2; abundance: .; v_gene: TRBV19; len: 14; j_gene: TRBJ2-1; CDR3nt: TGTGCCAGTAGTAGATTAGCGGGAGCGGGTGAGCAGTTCTTC; CDR3aa: CASSRLAGAGEQFF
d_gene: TRBD2; abundance: few; v_gene: TRBV30; len: 14; j_gene: TRBJ2-7; CDR3nt: TGTGCCTGGAGTGTACAGACTAGCGGTAACGTGCAGTACTTC; CDR3aa: CAWSVQTSGNVQYF
d_gene: .; abundance: many; v_gene: TRBV18; len: 13; j_gene: TRBJ2-5; CDR3nt: TGTGCCAGCTCACCATCGGACTCGCAGACCCAGTACTTC; CDR3aa: CASSPSDSQTQYF
d_gene: .; abundance: .; v_gene: TRBV19; len: 12; j_gene: TRBJ2-7; CDR3nt: TGTGCCAGTAGTATCCCGCCCTACGAGCAGTACTTC; CDR3aa: CASSIPPYEQYF
d_gene: TRBD1; abundance: many; v_gene: TRBV28; len: 14; j_gene: TRBJ1-6; CDR3nt: TGTGCCAGCAGGCCACAGGGGGTTAATTCACCCCTCCACTTT; CDR3aa: CASRPQGVNSPLHF
d_gene: .; abundance: once; v_gene: TRBV19; len: 13; j_gene: TRBJ1-1; CDR3nt: TGTGCCAGTAGTATATCCAGAGACACTGAAGCTTTCTTT; CDR3aa: CASSISRDTEAFF
d_gene: .; abundance: many; v_gene: TRBV11-3; len: 13; j_gene: TRBJ1-1; CDR3nt: TGTGCCAGCAGCAAAGGGGTGAACACTGAAGCTTTCTTT; CDR3aa: CASSKGVNTEAFF
d_gene: .; abundance: few; v_gene: TRBV7-9; len: 12; j_gene: TRBJ2-3; CDR3nt: TGTGCCAGACAGGCTAGCACAGATACGCAGTATTTT; CDR3aa: CARQASTDTQYF
d_gene: .; abundance: .; v_gene: TRBV28; len: 14; j_gene: TRBJ2-5; CDR3nt: TGTGCCAGCATCCACCGAAACAACCAAGAGACCCAGTACTTC; CDR3aa: CASIHRNNQETQYF
d_gene: .; abundance: .; v_gene: TRBV11-2; len: 16; j_gene: TRBJ1-5; CDR3nt: TGTGCCAGCAGCTTGGTCGGCGGACAAATCAATCAGCCCCAGCATTTT; CDR3aa: CASSLVGGQINQPQHF
d_gene: TRBD2; abundance: .; v_gene: TRBV7-9; len: 14; j_gene: TRBJ2-1; CDR3nt: TGTGCCAGCAGCTCTACTAGCGTATACAATGAGCAGTTCTTC; CDR3aa: CASSSTSVYNEQFF
d_gene: TRBD2; abundance: .; v_gene: TRBV18; len: 15; j_gene: TRBJ2-1; CDR3nt: TGTGCCAGCTCACCGGTGGGAGGGTCCTACAATGAGCAGTTCTTC; CDR3aa: CASSPVGGSYNEQFF
d_gene: .; abundance: .; v_gene: TRBV6-2/TRBV6-3; len: 13; j_gene: TRBJ2-1; CDR3nt: TGTGCCAGCAGTACAGGGATGGTGAATGAGCAGTTCTTC; CDR3aa: CASSTGMVNEQFF
d_gene: .; abundance: few; v_gene: TRBV2; len: 11; j_gene: TRBJ2-5; CDR3nt: TGTGCCAGCTCCAGGGCACAGACCCAGTACTTC; CDR3aa: CASSRAQTQYF
d_gene: TRBD1; abundance: many; v_gene: TRBV7-9; len: 15; j_gene: TRBJ2-7; CDR3nt: TGTGCCAGCAGCTTGACAGGGGGCTCGTCCTACGAGCAGTACTTC; CDR3aa: CASSLTGGSSYEQYF
d_gene: TRBD2; abundance: many; v_gene: TRBV28; len: 15; j_gene: TRBJ2-1; CDR3nt: TGTGCCAGCAGTTGGTTGCGGGAGTCCTACAATGAGCAGTTCTTC; CDR3aa: CASSWLRESYNEQFF
d_gene: .; abundance: many; v_gene: TRBV10-3; len: 16; j_gene: TRBJ2-2; CDR3nt: TGTGCCATCAGGCCTTCCCGCGGGATGGGCACCGGGGAGCTGTTTTTT; CDR3aa: CAIRPSRGMGTGELFF
d_gene: .; abundance: many; v_gene: TRBV14; len: 15; j_gene: TRBJ2-2; CDR3nt: TGTGCCAGCAGCCAAGCAGCTGCGGGAACCGGGGAGCTGTTTTTT; CDR3aa: CASSQAAAGTGELFF
d_gene: TRBD1; abundance: many; v_gene: TRBV6-1; len: 13; j_gene: TRBJ1-2; CDR3nt: TGTGCCAGCAGACGACAGGGACTCTATGGCTACACCTTC; CDR3aa: CASRRQGLYGYTF
d_gene: TRBD1; abundance: .; v_gene: TRBV5-1; len: 14; j_gene: TRBJ1-6; CDR3nt: TGCGCCAGCAGCTCGTACAGGGGTGATTCACCCCTCCACTTT; CDR3aa: CASSSYRGDSPLHF
d_gene: TRBD2; abundance: many; v_gene: TRBV7-9; len: 16; j_gene: TRBJ2-5; CDR3nt: TGTGCCAGCATTTTCGGACTAGCGGGAATATCAGAGACCCAGTACTTC; CDR3aa: CASIFGLAGISETQYF
d_gene: .; abundance: many; v_gene: TRBV28; len: 14; j_gene: TRBJ1-1; CDR3nt: TGTGCCAGCAGTTTAAACGGGGGTAGGACTGAAGCTTTCTTT; CDR3aa: CASSLNGGRTEAFF
d_gene: TRBD1; abundance: many; v_gene: TRBV7-3; len: 17; j_gene: TRBJ2-3; CDR3nt: TGTGCCAGCAGCATGTCAGGGGGCTCCTACGGTACAGATACGCAGTATTTT; CDR3aa: CASSMSGGSYGTDTQYF
d_gene: .; abundance: many; v_gene: TRBV7-2; len: 13; j_gene: TRBJ1-5; CDR3nt: TGTGCCAGCAGCTTTGAAAGCAATCAGCCCCAGCATTTT; CDR3aa: CASSFESNQPQHF
d_gene: .; abundance: many; v_gene: TRBV28; len: 15; j_gene: TRBJ2-7; CDR3nt: TGTGCCAGCAGTTTTTTTGGCGGCGGGTTACACGAGCAGTACTTC; CDR3aa: CASSFFGGGLHEQYF
d_gene: .; abundance: few; v_gene: TRBV29-1; len: 13; j_gene: TRBJ2-2; CDR3nt: TGCAGCGTTGGGAATCTGAACACCGGGGAGCTGTTTTTT; CDR3aa: CSVGNLNTGELFF
d_gene: .; abundance: many; v_gene: TRBV28; len: 15; j_gene: TRBJ1-5; CDR3nt: TGTGCCAGCAGCGGAACAGGGTTCTATAATCAGCCCCAGCATTTT; CDR3aa: CASSGTGFYNQPQHF
d_gene: TRBD1; abundance: many; v_gene: TRBV28; len: 17; j_gene: TRBJ2-2; CDR3nt: TGTGCCAGCAGTTTTTCCGGGACAGGCGATTACACCGGGGAGCTGTTTTTT; CDR3aa: CASSFSGTGDYTGELFF
d_gene: .; abundance: .; v_gene: TRBV4-1; len: 17; j_gene: TRBJ1-4; CDR3nt: TGCGCCAGCAGCCAAGATGAAGTCTCGGTAACTAATGAAAAACTGTTTTTT; CDR3aa: CASSQDEVSVTNEKLFF
d_gene: TRBD2; abundance: few; v_gene: TRBV7-9; len: 13; j_gene: TRBJ2-1; CDR3nt: TGTGCCAGCAGCGGTCTAGCGGGAGTAGCGGAGTTCTTC; CDR3aa: CASSGLAGVAEFF
d_gene: TRBD2; abundance: .; v_gene: TRBV30; len: 15; j_gene: TRBJ2-2; CDR3nt: TGTGCCTGGAGTCCTCTAGCGGTGAACACCGGGGAGCTGTTTTTT; CDR3aa: CAWSPLAVNTGELFF
d_gene: .; abundance: .; v_gene: TRBV19; len: 16; j_gene: TRBJ2-2; CDR3nt: TGTGCCAGTAGTATTGGTCAGGCGAAAAGTAGCGGGGAGCTGTTTTTT; CDR3aa: CASSIGQAKSSGELFF
d_gene: .; abundance: many; v_gene: TRBV7-2; len: 16; j_gene: TRBJ1-5; CDR3nt: TGTGCCAGCAGCCTCTCGGGCGTGGGGGGAAATCGGCCCCAGCATTTT; CDR3aa: CASSLSGVGGNRPQHF
d_gene: TRBD1; abundance: few; v_gene: TRBV6-1; len: 14; j_gene: TRBJ2-5; CDR3nt: TGTGCCAGCATGCGGACAGGGCTCCAAGAGACCCAGTACTTC; CDR3aa: CASMRTGLQETQYF